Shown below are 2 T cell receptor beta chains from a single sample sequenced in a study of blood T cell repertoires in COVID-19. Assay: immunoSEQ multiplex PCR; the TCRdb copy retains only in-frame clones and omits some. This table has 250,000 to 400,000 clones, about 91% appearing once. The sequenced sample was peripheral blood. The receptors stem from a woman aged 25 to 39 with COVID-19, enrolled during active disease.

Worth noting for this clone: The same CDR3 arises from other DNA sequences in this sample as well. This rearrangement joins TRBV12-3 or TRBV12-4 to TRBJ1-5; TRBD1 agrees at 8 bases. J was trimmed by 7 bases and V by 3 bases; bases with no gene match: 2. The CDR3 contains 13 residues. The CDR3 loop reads CASSLTGDQPQHF. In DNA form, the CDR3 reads TGTGCCAGCAGTTTGACAGGGGACCAGCCCCAGCATTTT.

CDR3: CASNGADPYEQYF. The CDR3 bases are TGTGCCAGTAATGGGGCGGACCCCTACGAGCAGTACTTC. This chain connects TRBV19 to TRBJ2-7, with D possibly matching TRBD1 (5 bases). Germline V gives CDR1 LNHDA, CDR2 SQIVND (reference sequence). The CDR3 covers 13 residues. V was pared by 7 bases and J by 2 bases, with 12 bases between. The full variable domain, completed using reference TRBV19 and TRBJ2-7, is DGGITQSPKYLFRKEGQNVTLSCEQNLNHDAMYWYRQDPGQGLRLIYYSQIVNDFQKGDIAEGYSVSREKKESFPLTVTSAQKNPTAFYLCASNGADPYEQYFGPGTRLTVT.